This T cell receptor (beta chain) was retrieved from a study of identical twins' blood T cells. CDR3 length equals 18 residues. V was pared by 0 bases and J by 0 bases, with 9 bases of the junction left unmatched. In germline, CDR1 is MNHEY, CDR2 SVGEGT. TCRdb analysed the 5' RACE reads with MiXCR anew, one entry per CDR3 protein. The sample has fewer than 450,000 distinct CDR3 sequences, 28% seen once. Reared together, all three twin pairs probably met the same infectious agents and vaccines. A single count supports this clonotype. This chain connects TRBV6-2 or TRBV6-3 to TRBJ2-7; 9 bases line up with TRBD2. The material sequenced was PBMCs. The TCR comes from a woman aged 18-49 years in good health. CDR3 region: CASSYSIQTSGASYEQYF. Written as DNA, the CDR3 is TGTGCCAGCAGTTACTCTATCCAGACTAGCGGAGCCTCCTACGAGCAGTACTTC.